A selection of T cell receptor beta chains follows, all from one sample in a study of OX40 agonist ivuxolimab in advanced cancers. Libraries were prepared by immunoSEQ multiplex PCR; TCRdb keeps only in-frame clonotypes and omits some of them. This sample has around 31,000 clones, with roughly 87% found just once. The sequencing used CD4+ or CD8+ T cells sorted from blood, collected in a trial of the OX40 agonist ivuxolimab. Receptors were obtained from an adult with an advanced solid tumor such as melanoma, head and neck, liver or kidney cancer. Each CDR3 is given with its conserved first and last residue. The D gene is left open where the match is weak. The size field is filled for only some rows; it gives once, few, many or a size class.

- | TRBJ2-1 | - | TRBV11-2 | 17 | CASSSRGILGSGFEQFF | TGTGCCAGCAGCTCTAGGGGAATTCTCGGGAGTGGGTTTGAGCAGTTCTTC
- | TRBJ2-3 | once | TRBV28 | 14 | CASVGTYDTDTQYF | TGTGCCAGCGTTGGGACATACGACACAGATACGCAGTATTTT
- | TRBJ2-7 | - | TRBV19 | 17 | CASSIGTRGLSSYEQYF | TGTGCCAGTAGTATAGGCACCAGGGGATTGAGCTCCTACGAGCAGTACTTC
TRBD1 | TRBJ1-1 | - | TRBV7-9 | 16 | CASSLARDRGVPEAFF | TGTGCCAGCAGCTTAGCGAGGGACAGGGGGGTTCCTGAAGCTTTCTTT
- | TRBJ2-1 | - | TRBV7-9 | 13 | CASSLAGANEQFF | TGTGCCAGCAGCTTAGCAGGGGCCAATGAGCAGTTCTTC
- | TRBJ2-7 | - | TRBV23-1 | 14 | CASSQFEGRYEQYF | TGCGCCAGCAGTCAATTTGAGGGGAGGTACGAGCAGTACTTC
- | TRBJ2-1 | - | TRBV7-9 | 13 | CASNQGTYNEQFF | TGTGCCAGCAACCAGGGTACATACAATGAGCAGTTCTTC
TRBD2 | TRBJ2-2 | - | TRBV5-1 | 18 | CASSLVLWASGDTGELFF | TGCGCCAGCAGCTTGGTATTATGGGCTAGCGGGGACACCGGGGAGCTGTTTTTT
TRBD1 | TRBJ2-3 | - | TRBV19 | 16 | CASSNAQGVEPDTQYF | TGTGCCAGTAGCAATGCACAGGGGGTTGAGCCAGATACGCAGTATTTT
- | TRBJ1-1 | - | TRBV15 | 14 | CATSRGREWTEAFF | TGTGCCACCAGCAGGGGAAGGGAATGGACTGAAGCTTTCTTT
- | TRBJ1-1 | - | TRBV9 | 14 | CASEPGGMNTEAFF | TGTGCCAGCGAACCGGGTGGGATGAACACTGAAGCTTTCTTT
TRBD2 | TRBJ2-1 | - | TRBV2 | 15 | CASSEKREFYNEQFF | TGTGCCAGCAGTGAAAAGCGGGAGTTTTACAATGAGCAGTTCTTC
- | TRBJ2-1 | once | TRBV11-1 | 16 | CASSSWTTISYNEQFF | TGTGCCAGCAGCTCCTGGACTACAATCTCCTACAATGAGCAGTTCTTC
TRBD2 | TRBJ2-5 | - | TRBV28 | 17 | CASSLEGLAGRQETQYF | TGTGCCAGCAGTTTAGAGGGACTAGCGGGACGCCAAGAGACCCAGTACTTC
- | TRBJ2-1 | - | TRBV11-2 | 15 | CASSLTYAGTLGQFF | TGTGCCAGCAGCTTAACATACGCGGGGACCCTGGGGCAGTTCTTC
TRBD2 | TRBJ2-1 | - | TRBV6-5 | 14 | CASSSKSGTREQFF | TGTGCCAGCAGTTCCAAATCCGGGACTAGAGAGCAGTTCTTC
TRBD1 | TRBJ2-1 | - | TRBV19 | 16 | CASSPLQGYRYNEQFF | TGTGCCAGTAGTCCGCTACAGGGGTATCGGTACAATGAGCAGTTCTTC
- | TRBJ2-7 | - | TRBV6-1 | 15 | CASSESVASSYEQYF | TGTGCCAGCAGTGAATCGGTGGCCAGCTCCTACGAGCAGTACTTC
- | TRBJ2-3 | - | TRBV4-1 | 13 | CASTRGGTDTQYF | TGCGCCAGCACGCGAGGGGGCACAGATACGCAGTATTTT
- | TRBJ1-1 | - | TRBV19 | 12 | CASRTGNTEAFF | TGTGCCAGCCGAACTGGGAACACTGAAGCTTTCTTT
- | TRBJ2-7 | - | TRBV29-1 | 16 | CSVEAGGQGKTYEQYF | TGCAGCGTTGAGGCCGGTGGGCAGGGGAAAACCTACGAGCAGTACTTC
TRBD1 | TRBJ1-1 | - | TRBV19 | 12 | CASEETGTEAFF | TGTGCCAGTGAGGAGACAGGGACTGAAGCTTTCTTT
TRBD2 | TRBJ2-7 | - | TRBV4-2 | 18 | CASSPGTSGRGRYYEQYF | TGTGCCAGCAGCCCCGGGACTAGCGGGAGGGGAAGGTACTACGAGCAGTACTTC
TRBD2 | TRBJ2-7 | - | TRBV29-1 | 15 | CSVGRGGESNYEQYF | TGCAGCGTTGGGCGGGGGGGCGAGAGTAACTACGAGCAGTACTTC
- | TRBJ2-2 | - | TRBV29-1 | 13 | CTTRDGNTGELFF | TGCACCACCCGGGACGGGAACACCGGGGAGCTGTTTTTT
TRBD1 | TRBJ2-6 | - | TRBV28 | 18 | CASSSPPGTGFGANVLTF | TGTGCCAGCAGTTCGCCTCCCGGGACAGGGTTTGGGGCCAACGTCCTGACTTTC
TRBD2 | TRBJ2-7 | - | TRBV11-2 | 15 | CASSLGLAGTYEQYF | TGTGCCAGCAGCTTAGGACTAGCGGGAACCTACGAGCAGTACTTC
TRBD1 | TRBJ2-7 | - | TRBV28 | 12 | CASSPDGDRGVF | TGTGCCAGCAGTCCAGACGGGGACAGGGGCGTCTTC
- | TRBJ1-2 | - | TRBV4-1 | 15 | CASSQGDRQGYGYTF | TGCGCCAGCAGCCAAGGAGATAGGCAGGGCTATGGCTACACCTTC
- | TRBJ2-7 | - | TRBV19 | 15 | CASSTRWAGDYEQYF | TGTGCCAGTAGTACCCGGTGGGCGGGTGACTACGAGCAGTACTTC
TRBD2 | TRBJ2-1 | - | TRBV7-9 | 15 | CASSETSGGTNEQFF | TGTGCCAGCAGCGAAACTAGCGGGGGAACCAATGAGCAGTTCTTC
- | TRBJ2-3 | once | TRBV5-6 | 15 | CASSLGGGRSDTQYF | TGTGCCAGCAGCTTGGGCGGGGGCAGGTCAGATACGCAGTATTTT
TRBD1 | TRBJ1-1 | - | TRBV4-1 | 16 | CASSHNTQGADTEAFF | TGCGCCAGCAGCCATAACACACAGGGGGCCGACACTGAAGCTTTCTTT
TRBD1 | TRBJ2-7 | - | TRBV5-8 | 14 | CASSYGTVNYEQYF | TGTGCCAGCAGTTACGGGACAGTGAACTACGAGCAGTACTTC
- | TRBJ2-7 | - | TRBV7-8 | 12 | CASSNTPYEQYF | TGTGCCAGCAGCAATACTCCCTACGAGCAGTACTTC
- | TRBJ2-5 | - | TRBV6-5 | 15 | CASSPGTTNIGTQYF | TGTGCCAGCAGTCCCGGGACCACCAACATAGGGACCCAGTACTTC
- | TRBJ2-2 | - | TRBV10-3 | 13 | CVCRPVLTGELFF | TGTGTCTGTAGACCGGTTCTCACCGGGGAGCTGTTTTTT
- | TRBJ2-1 | - | TRBV5-8 | 14 | CASSLEGRYNEQFF | TGTGCCAGCAGCTTGGAGGGCAGATACAATGAGCAGTTCTTC
- | TRBJ2-7 | - | TRBV4-1 | 13 | CASSRGVDYEQYF | TGCGCCAGCAGCCGAGGTGTGGACTACGAGCAGTACTTC
- | TRBJ2-1 | - | TRBV14 | 15 | CASSQDSSSYNEQFF | TGTGCCAGCAGCCAGGACTCTAGCTCCTACAATGAGCAGTTCTTC
TRBD2 | TRBJ2-1 | - | TRBV5-1 | 15 | CASSLLGTTYNEQFF | TGCGCCAGCAGCCTTTTGGGGACTACCTACAATGAGCAGTTCTTC
- | TRBJ2-1 | - | TRBV25-1 | 14 | CASSEWAGNNEQFF | TGTGCCAGCAGTGAATGGGCCGGTAACAATGAGCAGTTCTTC
TRBD1 | TRBJ1-1 | once | TRBV6-5 | 15 | CASSYRDSFTPEAFF | TGTGCCAGCAGTTACCGGGACAGCTTCACCCCTGAAGCTTTCTTT
- | TRBJ2-7 | - | TRBV19 | 15 | CASSIASRSSYEQYF | TGTGCCAGTAGTATAGCAAGCAGGAGCTCCTACGAGCAGTACTTC
TRBD2 | TRBJ2-1 | - | TRBV6-5 | 15 | CASRSGLAGGDEQFF | TGTGCCAGCAGGTCCGGACTAGCGGGAGGCGATGAGCAGTTCTTC
- | TRBJ1-5 | - | TRBV15 | 14 | CATSRDQGLEPQHF | TGTGCCACCAGCAGAGATCAGGGTTTAGAGCCCCAGCATTTT
TRBD1 | TRBJ1-5 | - | TRBV27 | 15 | CASSSALTGAQPQHF | TGTGCCAGCAGTTCCGCACTGACAGGGGCTCAGCCCCAGCATTTT
- | TRBJ2-7 | - | TRBV11-2 | 14 | CASSLVGQTYEQYF | TGTGCCAGCAGCTTAGTGGGGCAAACCTACGAGCAGTACTTC
TRBD2 | TRBJ2-5 | few | TRBV13 | 15 | CASSLGGGPKETQYF | TGTGCCAGCAGCTTAGGGGGAGGGCCGAAAGAGACCCAGTACTTC
TRBD1 | TRBJ1-4 | - | TRBV25-1 | 12 | CASWDSGGKLFF | TGTGCCAGCTGGGACAGTGGAGGAAAACTGTTTTTT